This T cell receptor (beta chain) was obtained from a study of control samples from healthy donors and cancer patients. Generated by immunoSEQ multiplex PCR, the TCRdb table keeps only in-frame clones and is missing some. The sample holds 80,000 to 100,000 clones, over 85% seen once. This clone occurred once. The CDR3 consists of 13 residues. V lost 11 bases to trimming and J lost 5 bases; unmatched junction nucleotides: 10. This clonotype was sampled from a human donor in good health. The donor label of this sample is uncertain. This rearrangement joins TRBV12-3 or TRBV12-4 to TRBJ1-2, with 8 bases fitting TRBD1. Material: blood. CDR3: CAASPDREYGYTF. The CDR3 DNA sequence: TGTGCCGCCAGTCCGGACAGGGAATATGGCTACACCTTC.